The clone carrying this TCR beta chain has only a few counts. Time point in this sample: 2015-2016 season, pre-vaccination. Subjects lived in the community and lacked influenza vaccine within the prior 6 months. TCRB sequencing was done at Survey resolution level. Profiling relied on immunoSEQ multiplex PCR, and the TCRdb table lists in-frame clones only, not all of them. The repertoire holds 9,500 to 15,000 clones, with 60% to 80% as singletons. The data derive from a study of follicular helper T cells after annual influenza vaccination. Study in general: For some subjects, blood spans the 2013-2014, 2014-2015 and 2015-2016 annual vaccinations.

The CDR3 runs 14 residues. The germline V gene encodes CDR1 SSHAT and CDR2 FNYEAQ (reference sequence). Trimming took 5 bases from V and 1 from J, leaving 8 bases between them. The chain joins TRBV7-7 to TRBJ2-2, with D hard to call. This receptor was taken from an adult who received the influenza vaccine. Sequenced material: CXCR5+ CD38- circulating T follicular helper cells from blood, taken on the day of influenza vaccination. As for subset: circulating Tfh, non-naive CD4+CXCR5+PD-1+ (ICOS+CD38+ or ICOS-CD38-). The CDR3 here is CASSPDWNTGELFF. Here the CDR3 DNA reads TGTGCCAGCAGCCCGGATTGGAACACCGGGGAGCTGTTTTTT.